This is a list of T cell receptor beta chains from one sample in a study of blood T cells in healthy people across ages. TCRdb itself ran the 5' RACE reads through MiXCR, one entry per CDR3 protein. The table includes around 1,000,000 distinct CDR3 sequences, less than 25% detected once. This sample was also put to use in a study of T cells of mothers and their children.

The sample consisted of blood. All receptors derive from a girl aged 2 to 9 in good health. Each CDR3 is given with its conserved first and last residue. The D gene is left open where the match is weak. Not every row has a clone size; where given, it reads once, few, many or a size class.

CDR3 length: 15; J gene: TRBJ2-7; clone size: NA; V gene: TRBV7-2; D gene: TRBD1; CDR3 DNA: TGTGCCAGCAGCTTGCCCGTGGGACAGGGCCACGAGCAGTACTTC; CDR3 protein: CASSLPVGQGHEQYF
CDR3 length: 18; J gene: TRBJ1-1; clone size: few; V gene: TRBV7-8; D gene: NA; CDR3 DNA: TGTGCCAGCAGCTTAGCAGTTTGGGTTGGCGGGGACCCCGCTGAAGCTTTCTTT; CDR3 protein: CASSLAVWVGGDPAEAFF
CDR3 length: 15; J gene: TRBJ1-3; clone size: NA; V gene: TRBV9; D gene: NA; CDR3 DNA: TGTGCCAGCAGCGAAACCTCAGGCTCTGGAAACACCATATATTTT; CDR3 protein: CASSETSGSGNTIYF
CDR3 length: 14; J gene: TRBJ2-1; clone size: few; V gene: TRBV4-1; D gene: NA; CDR3 DNA: TGCGCCAGCAGTACTGGGAGAGCCTACAATGAGCAGTTCTTC; CDR3 protein: CASSTGRAYNEQFF
CDR3 length: 15; J gene: TRBJ2-1; clone size: NA; V gene: TRBV7-2; D gene: TRBD2; CDR3 DNA: TGTGCCAGCAGCGTTACTAGCGGGGGGAGGAATGAGCAGTTCTTC; CDR3 protein: CASSVTSGGRNEQFF
CDR3 length: 16; J gene: TRBJ2-7; clone size: few; V gene: TRBV6-6; D gene: TRBD2; CDR3 DNA: TGTGCCGTGACTGGGATAGCGGGGGGTTCAAAATACGAGCAGTACTTC; CDR3 protein: CAVTGIAGGSKYEQYF
CDR3 length: 17; J gene: TRBJ2-1; clone size: NA; V gene: TRBV24-1; D gene: TRBD2; CDR3 DNA: TGTGCCACCAGTGATTTGGAGGGACTAGCGGGAGACAATGAGCAGTTCTTC; CDR3 protein: CATSDLEGLAGDNEQFF
CDR3 length: 16; J gene: TRBJ2-5; clone size: NA; V gene: TRBV11-2; D gene: TRBD2; CDR3 DNA: TGTGCCAGCAGCCGACTAGCGGGGTCGTTCCAAGAGACCCAGTACTTC; CDR3 protein: CASSRLAGSFQETQYF
CDR3 length: 12; J gene: TRBJ1-1; clone size: few; V gene: TRBV7-8; D gene: NA; CDR3 DNA: TGTGCCGGACGAGGGATGAACACTGAAGCTTTCTTT; CDR3 protein: CAGRGMNTEAFF
CDR3 length: 12; J gene: TRBJ2-7; clone size: NA; V gene: TRBV2; D gene: TRBD2; CDR3 DNA: TGTGCCAGCAGTGAAGGAGCGGGGGAGCAGTACTTC; CDR3 protein: CASSEGAGEQYF
CDR3 length: 16; J gene: TRBJ1-2; clone size: NA; V gene: TRBV6-2/TRBV6-3; D gene: TRBD1; CDR3 DNA: TGTGCCAGCAGTTACCGCCTAAGCGGACAGGGTTATGGCTACACCTTC; CDR3 protein: CASSYRLSGQGYGYTF
CDR3 length: 14; J gene: TRBJ2-5; clone size: few; V gene: TRBV6-2/TRBV6-3; D gene: NA; CDR3 DNA: TGTGCCAGCAGTACATGGGACGGCCAAGAGACCCAGTACTTC; CDR3 protein: CASSTWDGQETQYF
CDR3 length: 14; J gene: TRBJ1-4; clone size: NA; V gene: TRBV11-2; D gene: NA; CDR3 DNA: TGTGCCAGCAGCTTGGGCAGGGTGGGTGAAAAACTGTTTTTT; CDR3 protein: CASSLGRVGEKLFF
CDR3 length: 15; J gene: TRBJ1-2; clone size: NA; V gene: TRBV7-9; D gene: TRBD1; CDR3 DNA: TGTGCCAGCAGCATATCCGGCCGGGACAGGGAAGGCTACACCTTC; CDR3 protein: CASSISGRDREGYTF
CDR3 length: 12; J gene: TRBJ1-1; clone size: NA; V gene: TRBV12-3/TRBV12-4; D gene: NA; CDR3 DNA: TGTGCCAGCAGGTCCGGGGATTTTGAAGCTTTCTTT; CDR3 protein: CASRSGDFEAFF
CDR3 length: 18; J gene: TRBJ2-3; clone size: NA; V gene: TRBV6-1; D gene: TRBD2; CDR3 DNA: TGTGCCAGCAGCCCCCCTAGCGGGGGGACCTCTAGCACAGATACGCAGTATTTT; CDR3 protein: CASSPPSGGTSSTDTQYF
CDR3 length: 15; J gene: TRBJ2-7; clone size: NA; V gene: TRBV28; D gene: TRBD2; CDR3 DNA: TGTGCCAGCAGTCCTAGCGGGAGGTTCCCCTACGAGCAGTACTTC; CDR3 protein: CASSPSGRFPYEQYF
CDR3 length: 15; J gene: TRBJ2-7; clone size: few; V gene: TRBV4-3; D gene: NA; CDR3 DNA: TGCGCCAGCAGCCAAGATAGGGACGGAACCTACGAGCAGTACTTC; CDR3 protein: CASSQDRDGTYEQYF
CDR3 length: 14; J gene: TRBJ2-1; clone size: NA; V gene: TRBV11-3; D gene: NA; CDR3 DNA: TGTGCCAGCAGCTTAGGTGAAAGGTCCGCTTTGCAGTTCTTC; CDR3 protein: CASSLGERSALQFF
CDR3 length: 16; J gene: TRBJ2-7; clone size: few; V gene: TRBV9; D gene: NA; CDR3 DNA: TGTGCCAGCAGCGCCGGACCGACAGGCCGACTCTACGAGCAGTACTTC; CDR3 protein: CASSAGPTGRLYEQYF
CDR3 length: 14; J gene: TRBJ2-7; clone size: few; V gene: TRBV7-2; D gene: TRBD1; CDR3 DNA: TGTGCCAGCAGCGACGGGACAGGCAACTACGAGCAGTACTTC; CDR3 protein: CASSDGTGNYEQYF
CDR3 length: 14; J gene: TRBJ2-1; clone size: NA; V gene: TRBV11-2; D gene: TRBD1; CDR3 DNA: TGTGCCAGCACCCAACGAAAAACAGGGGATGAGCAGTTCTTC; CDR3 protein: CASTQRKTGDEQFF
CDR3 length: 14; J gene: TRBJ1-2; clone size: few; V gene: TRBV29-1; D gene: NA; CDR3 DNA: TGCAGCGTTGGGGGCAGGGACGGGAACTATGGCTACACCTTC; CDR3 protein: CSVGGRDGNYGYTF
CDR3 length: 14; J gene: TRBJ2-2; clone size: NA; V gene: TRBV5-1; D gene: NA; CDR3 DNA: TGCGCCAGCAGCGGCCTGGGGAACACCGGGGAGCTGTTTTTT; CDR3 protein: CASSGLGNTGELFF
CDR3 length: 13; J gene: TRBJ1-4; clone size: NA; V gene: TRBV4-1; D gene: NA; CDR3 DNA: TGCGCCAGCAGCCAAGGAGATGATGAAAAACTGTTTTTT; CDR3 protein: CASSQGDDEKLFF
CDR3 length: 13; J gene: TRBJ2-2; clone size: NA; V gene: TRBV29-1; D gene: NA; CDR3 DNA: TGCAGCGTTGAAGATGGGAAGGGCGGGGAGCTGTTTTTT; CDR3 protein: CSVEDGKGGELFF
CDR3 length: 14; J gene: TRBJ2-1; clone size: NA; V gene: TRBV28; D gene: TRBD2; CDR3 DNA: TGTGCCAGCAGCCCCGGACTAGAGGGCAATGAGCAGTTCTTC; CDR3 protein: CASSPGLEGNEQFF
CDR3 length: 14; J gene: TRBJ2-7; clone size: few; V gene: TRBV5-5; D gene: NA; CDR3 DNA: TGTGCCAGCAGCCAGTTTGACGGATCGTACGAGCAGTACTTC; CDR3 protein: CASSQFDGSYEQYF
CDR3 length: 16; J gene: TRBJ2-7; clone size: NA; V gene: TRBV10-3; D gene: TRBD2; CDR3 DNA: TGTGCCATCAGTAGACAGGAACTAGCGGGATCGGACGAGCAGTACTTC; CDR3 protein: CAISRQELAGSDEQYF
CDR3 length: 14; J gene: TRBJ1-2; clone size: few; V gene: TRBV5-1; D gene: TRBD1; CDR3 DNA: TGCGCCAGCAGGCCCGGGACAGGGGGCAAAGGCTACACCTTC; CDR3 protein: CASRPGTGGKGYTF
CDR3 length: 12; J gene: TRBJ2-1; clone size: NA; V gene: TRBV29-1; D gene: TRBD1; CDR3 DNA: TGCAGCGGGCGGACAGGGGGGAATGAGCAGTTCTTC; CDR3 protein: CSGRTGGNEQFF